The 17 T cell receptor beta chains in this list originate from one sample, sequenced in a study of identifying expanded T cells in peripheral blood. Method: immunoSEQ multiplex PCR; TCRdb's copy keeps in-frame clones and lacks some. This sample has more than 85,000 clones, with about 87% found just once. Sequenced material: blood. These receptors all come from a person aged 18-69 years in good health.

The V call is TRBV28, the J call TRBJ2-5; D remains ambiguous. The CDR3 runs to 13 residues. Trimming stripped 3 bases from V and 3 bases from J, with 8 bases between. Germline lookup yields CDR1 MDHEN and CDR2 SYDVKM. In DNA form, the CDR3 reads TGTGCCAGCAGTTTCTGGAAGAAAGAGACCCAGTACTTC. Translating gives CASSFWKKETQYF.

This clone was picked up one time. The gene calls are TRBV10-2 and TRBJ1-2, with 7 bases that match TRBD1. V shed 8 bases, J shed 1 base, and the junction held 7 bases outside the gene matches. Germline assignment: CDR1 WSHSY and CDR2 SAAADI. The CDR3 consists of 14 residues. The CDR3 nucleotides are TGCGCCAGCGGGGACAGATCGAATAACTATGGCTACACCTTC. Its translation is CASGDRSNNYGYTF.

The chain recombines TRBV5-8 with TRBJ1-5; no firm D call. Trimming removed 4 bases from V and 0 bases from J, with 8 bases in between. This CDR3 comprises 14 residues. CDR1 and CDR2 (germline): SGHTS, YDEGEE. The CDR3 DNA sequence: TGTGCCAGCAGCGGGCGGGATAGCAATCAGCCCCAGCATTTT. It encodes CASSGRDSNQPQHF.

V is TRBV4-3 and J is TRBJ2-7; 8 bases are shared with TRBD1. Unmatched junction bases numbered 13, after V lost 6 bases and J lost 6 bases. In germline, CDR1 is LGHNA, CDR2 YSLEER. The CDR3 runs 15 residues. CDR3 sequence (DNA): TGCGCCAGCAGTCCTGGGACAGGTAACATCGGCGAGCAGTACTTC. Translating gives CASSPGTGNIGEQYF.

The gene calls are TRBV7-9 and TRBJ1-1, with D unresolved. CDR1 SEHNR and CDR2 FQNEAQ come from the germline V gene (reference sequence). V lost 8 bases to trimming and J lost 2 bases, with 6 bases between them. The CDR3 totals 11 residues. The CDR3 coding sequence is TGTGCCAGCCACAGTAACACTGAAGCTTTCTTT. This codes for CASHSNTEAFF.

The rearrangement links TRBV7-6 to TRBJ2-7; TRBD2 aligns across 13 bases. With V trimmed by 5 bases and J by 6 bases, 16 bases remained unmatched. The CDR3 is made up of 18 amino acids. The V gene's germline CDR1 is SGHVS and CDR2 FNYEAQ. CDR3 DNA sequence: TGTGCCAGCAGCGCTAGGACTAGCGGGGGTGACCCTAGGGGCGAGCAGTACTTC. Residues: CASSARTSGGDPRGEQYF. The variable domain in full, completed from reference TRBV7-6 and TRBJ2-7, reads GAGVSQSPRYKVTKRGQDVALRCDPISGHVSLYWYRQALGQGPEFLTYFNYEAQQDKSGLPNDRFSAERPEGSISTLTIQRTEQRDSAMYRCASSARTSGGDPRGEQYFGPGTRLTVT.

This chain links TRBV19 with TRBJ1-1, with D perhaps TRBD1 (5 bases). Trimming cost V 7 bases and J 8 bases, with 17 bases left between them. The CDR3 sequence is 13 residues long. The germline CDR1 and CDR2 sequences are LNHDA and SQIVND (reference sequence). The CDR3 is CASTQWGTGEAFF. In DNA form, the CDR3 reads TGTGCCAGTACCCAGTGGGGAACAGGAGAAGCTTTCTTT.

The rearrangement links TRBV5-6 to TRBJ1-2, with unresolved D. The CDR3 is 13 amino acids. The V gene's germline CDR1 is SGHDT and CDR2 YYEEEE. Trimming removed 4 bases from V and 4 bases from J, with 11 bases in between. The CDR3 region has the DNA TGTGCCAGCAGCCCTGGACGGAGCTATGGCTACACCTTC. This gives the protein CASSPGRSYGYTF.

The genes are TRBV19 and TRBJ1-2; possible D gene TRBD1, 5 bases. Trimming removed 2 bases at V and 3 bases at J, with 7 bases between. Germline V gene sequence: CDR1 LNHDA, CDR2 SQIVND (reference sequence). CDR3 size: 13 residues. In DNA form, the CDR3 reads TGTGCCAGTAGTATACGGGGGGACTATGGCTACACCTTC. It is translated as CASSIRGDYGYTF.

Written as DNA, the CDR3 is TGTGCCAGCACCCCACGAGTGGACAGGGCCTCTGGAAACACCATATATTTT. Its translation is CASTPRVDRASGNTIYF. The J gene is TRBJ1-3, the V gene TRBV7-9; TRBD1 agrees at 8 bases. V gave up 7 bases and J gave up 0 bases; unmatched junction bases: 11. CDR1 is SEHNR and CDR2 is FQNEAQ in the germline V gene (reference sequence). This CDR3 is built from 17 residues.

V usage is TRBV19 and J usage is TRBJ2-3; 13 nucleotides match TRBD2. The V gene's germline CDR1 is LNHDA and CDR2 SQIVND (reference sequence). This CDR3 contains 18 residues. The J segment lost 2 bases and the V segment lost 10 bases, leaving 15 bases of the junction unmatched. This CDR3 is CATTMTSGGPDFTDTQYF. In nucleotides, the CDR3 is TGTGCCACTACAATGACTAGCGGGGGGCCTGACTTCACAGATACGCAGTATTTT. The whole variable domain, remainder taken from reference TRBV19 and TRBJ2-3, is DGGITQSPKYLFRKEGQNVTLSCEQNLNHDAMYWYRQDPGQGLRLIYYSQIVNDFQKGDIAEGYSVSREKKESFPLTVTSAQKNPTAFYLCATTMTSGGPDFTDTQYFGPGTRLTVL.

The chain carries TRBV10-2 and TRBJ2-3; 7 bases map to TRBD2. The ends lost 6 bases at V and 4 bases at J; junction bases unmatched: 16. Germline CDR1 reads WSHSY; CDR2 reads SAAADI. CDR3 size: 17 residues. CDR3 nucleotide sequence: TGCGCCAGCAGCGTGGGGCGCATAAAGCGGGACCCAGATACGCAGTATTTT. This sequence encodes CASSVGRIKRDPDTQYF.

In nucleotides, the CDR3 is TGTGCCAGCAGGCCGGGACTAGCGGGAGGGCCGTACGAGCAGTACTTC. Protein: CASRPGLAGGPYEQYF. The chain couples TRBV28 to TRBJ2-7, with 16 nucleotides matching TRBD2. Germline assignment: CDR1 MDHEN and CDR2 SYDVKM. Losses at the gene ends were 6 bases for V and 4 bases for J; bases not matched to a gene: 6. The CDR3 is 16 residues long.

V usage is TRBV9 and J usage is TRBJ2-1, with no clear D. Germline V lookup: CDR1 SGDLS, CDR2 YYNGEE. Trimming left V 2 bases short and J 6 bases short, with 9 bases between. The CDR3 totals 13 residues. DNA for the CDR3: TGTGCCAGCAGCGTCTATCTGGGCAATGAGCAGTTCTTC. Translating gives CASSVYLGNEQFF.

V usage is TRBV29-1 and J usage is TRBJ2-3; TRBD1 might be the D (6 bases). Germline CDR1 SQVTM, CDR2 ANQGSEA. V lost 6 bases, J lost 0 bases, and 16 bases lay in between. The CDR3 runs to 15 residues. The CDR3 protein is CSVKGDAASTDTQYF. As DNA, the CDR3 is TGCAGCGTGAAGGGGGACGCAGCTAGCACAGATACGCAGTATTTT.

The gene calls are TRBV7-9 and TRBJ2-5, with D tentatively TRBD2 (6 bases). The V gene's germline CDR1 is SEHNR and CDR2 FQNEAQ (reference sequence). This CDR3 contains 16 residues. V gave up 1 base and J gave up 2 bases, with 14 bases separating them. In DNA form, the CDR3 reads TGTGCCAGCAGCTTAGTTGGGGGGAGAGGGCAAGAGACCCAGTACTTC. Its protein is CASSLVGGRGQETQYF.

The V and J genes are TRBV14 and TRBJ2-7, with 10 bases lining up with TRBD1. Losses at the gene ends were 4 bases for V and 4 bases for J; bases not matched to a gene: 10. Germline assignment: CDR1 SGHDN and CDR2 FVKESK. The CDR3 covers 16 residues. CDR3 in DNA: TGTGCCAGCAGCCTAGCCGGGACAGGGGACCTATACGAGCAGTACTTC. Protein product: CASSLAGTGDLYEQYF.